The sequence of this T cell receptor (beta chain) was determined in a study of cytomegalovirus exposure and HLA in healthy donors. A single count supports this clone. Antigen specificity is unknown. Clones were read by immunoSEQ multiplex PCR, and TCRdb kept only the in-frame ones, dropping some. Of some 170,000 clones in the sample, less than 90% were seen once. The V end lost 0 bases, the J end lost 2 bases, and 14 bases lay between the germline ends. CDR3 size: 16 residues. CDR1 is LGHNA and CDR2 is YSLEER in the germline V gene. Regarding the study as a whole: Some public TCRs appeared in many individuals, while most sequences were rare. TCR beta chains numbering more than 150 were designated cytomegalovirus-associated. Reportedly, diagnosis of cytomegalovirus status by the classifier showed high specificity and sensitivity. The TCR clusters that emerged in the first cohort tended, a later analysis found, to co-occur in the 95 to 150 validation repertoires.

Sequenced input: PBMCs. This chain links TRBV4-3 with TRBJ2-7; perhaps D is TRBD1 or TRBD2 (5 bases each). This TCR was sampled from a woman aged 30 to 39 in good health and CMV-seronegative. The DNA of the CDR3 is TGCGCCAGCAGCCAAGATTCAGGGACGGACGCCTACGAGCAGTACTTC. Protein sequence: CASSQDSGTDAYEQYF.